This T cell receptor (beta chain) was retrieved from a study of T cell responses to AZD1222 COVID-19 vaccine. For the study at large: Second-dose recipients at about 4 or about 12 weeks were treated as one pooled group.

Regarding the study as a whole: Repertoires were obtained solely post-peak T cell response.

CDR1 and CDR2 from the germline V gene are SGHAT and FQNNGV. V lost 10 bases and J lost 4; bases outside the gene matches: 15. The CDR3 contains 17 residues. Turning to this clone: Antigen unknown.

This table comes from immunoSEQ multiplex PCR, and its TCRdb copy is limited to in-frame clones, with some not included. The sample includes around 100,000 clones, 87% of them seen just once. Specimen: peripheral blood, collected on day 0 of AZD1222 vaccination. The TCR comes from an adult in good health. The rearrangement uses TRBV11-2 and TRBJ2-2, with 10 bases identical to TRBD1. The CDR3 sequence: CATKNIVRTGGTGELFF. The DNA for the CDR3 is TGTGCCACCAAAAATATCGTTAGGACAGGGGGCACCGGGGAGCTGTTTTTT.